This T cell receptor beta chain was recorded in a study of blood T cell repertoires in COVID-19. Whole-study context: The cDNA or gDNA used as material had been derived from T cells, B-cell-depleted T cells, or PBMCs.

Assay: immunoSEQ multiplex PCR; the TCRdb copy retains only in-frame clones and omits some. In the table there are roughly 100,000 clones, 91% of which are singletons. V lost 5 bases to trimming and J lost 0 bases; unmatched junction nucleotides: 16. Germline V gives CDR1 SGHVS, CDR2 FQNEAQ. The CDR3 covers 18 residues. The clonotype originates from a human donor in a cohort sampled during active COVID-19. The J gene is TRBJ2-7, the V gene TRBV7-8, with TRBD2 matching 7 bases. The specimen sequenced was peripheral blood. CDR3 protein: CASSLRVVGGGPSYEQYF. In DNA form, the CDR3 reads TGTGCCAGCAGCCTGCGGGTAGTTGGCGGGGGACCCTCCTACGAGCAGTACTTC.